This TCR beta chain was observed in a study of OX40 agonist ivuxolimab in advanced cancers. About the research overall: Every 2 weeks, patients received ivuxolimab intravenously, dosed at 0.01 to 10 mg/kg. People in dose escalation had one of these cancers: hepatocellular carcinoma, melanoma, renal cell or head and neck cancer.

This clone was detected once. What it binds is not known. CDR1 and CDR2 (germline): MNHNY, SVGAGI (reference sequence). V was clipped by 6 bases and J by 5 bases, with 16 bases between them. The CDR3 has 14 amino acids. TCRdb's table, derived via immunoSEQ multiplex PCR, lists solely in-frame clones and lacks some. Of tens of thousands of clones listed, about 82% are singletons. Study-wide points: CD4+ T cells averaged fewer expanded clones than CD8+ T cells. The 0.1-3.0 mg/kg partial responders had among the lowest clonal expansion.

Material: CD4+ or CD8+ T cells sorted from blood, obtained in a trial of the OX40 agonist ivuxolimab. This chain links TRBV6-6 with TRBJ1-1; possibly TRBD1 for D (6 bases). This clonotype originated in an adult with an advanced solid tumor such as melanoma, head and neck, liver or kidney cancer. CDR3 DNA sequence: TGTGCCAGCAGGAATGTGGGGGGGCAAACTGAAGCTTTCTTT. Translation gives CASRNVGGQTEAFF.